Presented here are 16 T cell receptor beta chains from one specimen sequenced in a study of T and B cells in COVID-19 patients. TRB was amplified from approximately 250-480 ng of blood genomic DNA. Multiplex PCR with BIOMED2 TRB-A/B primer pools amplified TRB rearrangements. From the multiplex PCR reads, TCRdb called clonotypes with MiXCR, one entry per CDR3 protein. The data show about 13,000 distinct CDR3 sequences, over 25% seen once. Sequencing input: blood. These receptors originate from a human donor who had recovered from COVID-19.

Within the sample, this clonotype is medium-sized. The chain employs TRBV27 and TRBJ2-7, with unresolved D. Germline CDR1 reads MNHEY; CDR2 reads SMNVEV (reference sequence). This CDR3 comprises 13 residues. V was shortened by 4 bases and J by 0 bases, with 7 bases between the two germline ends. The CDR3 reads CASSSGSSYEQYF. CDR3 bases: TGTGCCAGCAGTTCCGGCAGCTCCTACGAGCAGTACTTC.

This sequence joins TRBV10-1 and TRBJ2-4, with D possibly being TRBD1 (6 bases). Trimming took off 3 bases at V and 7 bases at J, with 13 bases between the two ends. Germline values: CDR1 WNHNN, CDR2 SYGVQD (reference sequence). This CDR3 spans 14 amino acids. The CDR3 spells CASSDAGVNNIQYF. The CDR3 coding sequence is TGCGCCAGCAGTGATGCAGGGGTTAATAACATTCAGTACTTC.

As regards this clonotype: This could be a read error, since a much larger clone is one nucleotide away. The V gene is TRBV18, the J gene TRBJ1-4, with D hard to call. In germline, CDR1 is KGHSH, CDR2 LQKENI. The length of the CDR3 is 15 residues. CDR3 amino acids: CASSPRAGIDENLFF. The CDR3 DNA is TGTGCCAGCTCACCACGTGCTGGGATCGATGAAAACCTGTTTTTT.

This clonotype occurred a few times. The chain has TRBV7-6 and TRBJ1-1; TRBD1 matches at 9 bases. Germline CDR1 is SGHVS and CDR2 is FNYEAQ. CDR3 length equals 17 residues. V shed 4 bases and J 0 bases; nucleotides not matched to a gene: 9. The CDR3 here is CASSSGQGHGLNTEAFF. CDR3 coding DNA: TGTGCCAGCAGCTCTGGACAGGGGCATGGGCTGAACACTGAAGCTTTCTTT.

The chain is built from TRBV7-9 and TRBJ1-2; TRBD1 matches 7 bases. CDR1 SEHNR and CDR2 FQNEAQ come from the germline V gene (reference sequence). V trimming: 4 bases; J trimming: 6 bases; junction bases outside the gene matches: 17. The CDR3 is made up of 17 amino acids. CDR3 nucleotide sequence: TGTGCCAGCAGCTCCCGAACGCGACAGGGTTGGAGGAATGGCTACACCTTC. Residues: CASSSRTRQGWRNGYTF.

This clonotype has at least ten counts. The DNA of the CDR3 is TGTGCCAGCAGTACCCGGGACAGGGGGTTGGAGGATGAAAAACTGTTTTTT. This codes for CASSTRDRGLEDEKLFF. The rearrangement links TRBV27 to TRBJ1-4; 11 positions match TRBD1. The CDR3 is 17 amino acids. Trimming at V came to 5 bases and at J to 6 bases, leaving 11 bases not matched to a gene. The germline gives CDR1 MNHEY, CDR2 SMNVEV (reference sequence). The full variable domain, in which reference TRBV27 and TRBJ1-4 provide the parts outside the CDR3, is EAQVTQNPRYLITVTGKKLTVTCSQNMNHEYMSWYRQDPGLGLRQIYYSMNVEVTDKGDVPEGYKVSRKEKRNFPLILESPSPNQTSLYFCASSTRDRGLEDEKLFFGSGTQLSVL.

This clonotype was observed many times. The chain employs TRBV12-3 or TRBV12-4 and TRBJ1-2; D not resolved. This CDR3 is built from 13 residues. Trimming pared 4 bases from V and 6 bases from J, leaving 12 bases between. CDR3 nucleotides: TGTGCCAGCAGTTCGCCGGGGAAGGATGGCTACACCTTC. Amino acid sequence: CASSSPGKDGYTF.

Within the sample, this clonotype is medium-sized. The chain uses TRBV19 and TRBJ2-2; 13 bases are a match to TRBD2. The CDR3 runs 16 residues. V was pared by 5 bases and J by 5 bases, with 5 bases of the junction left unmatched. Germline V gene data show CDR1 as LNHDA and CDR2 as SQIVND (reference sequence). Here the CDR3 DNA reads TGTGCCAGTAGTGCCCAGGGACTAGCGGGGACCGGGGAGCTGTTTTTT. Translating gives CASSAQGLAGTGELFF.

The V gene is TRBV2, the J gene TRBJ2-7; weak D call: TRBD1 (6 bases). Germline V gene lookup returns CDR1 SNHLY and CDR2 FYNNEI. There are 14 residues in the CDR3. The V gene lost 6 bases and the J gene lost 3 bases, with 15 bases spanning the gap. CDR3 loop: CASRINRDSYEQYF. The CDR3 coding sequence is TGTGCCAGCAGGATAAACAGGGATAGCTACGAGCAGTACTTC.

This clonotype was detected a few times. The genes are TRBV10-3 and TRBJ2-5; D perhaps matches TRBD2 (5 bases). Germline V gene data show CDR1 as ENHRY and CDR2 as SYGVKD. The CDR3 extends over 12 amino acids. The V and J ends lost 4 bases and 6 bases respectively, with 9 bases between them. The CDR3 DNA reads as TGTGCCATCAGTGGGGAGTCAAAGACCCAGTACTTC. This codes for CAISGESKTQYF.

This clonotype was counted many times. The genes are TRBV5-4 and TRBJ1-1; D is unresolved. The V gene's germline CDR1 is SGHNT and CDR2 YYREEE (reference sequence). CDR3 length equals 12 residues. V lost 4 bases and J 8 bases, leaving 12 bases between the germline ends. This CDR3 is CASSTERMEAFF. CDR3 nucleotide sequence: TGTGCCAGCAGCACAGAAAGGATGGAAGCTTTCTTT.

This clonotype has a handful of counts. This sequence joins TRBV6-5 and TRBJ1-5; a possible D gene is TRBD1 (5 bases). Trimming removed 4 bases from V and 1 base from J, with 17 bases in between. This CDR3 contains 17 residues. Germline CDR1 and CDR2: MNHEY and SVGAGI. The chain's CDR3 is CASSSHRSDRSNQPQHF. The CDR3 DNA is TGTGCCAGCAGTTCTCACCGATCTGACAGAAGCAATCAGCCCCAGCATTTT.

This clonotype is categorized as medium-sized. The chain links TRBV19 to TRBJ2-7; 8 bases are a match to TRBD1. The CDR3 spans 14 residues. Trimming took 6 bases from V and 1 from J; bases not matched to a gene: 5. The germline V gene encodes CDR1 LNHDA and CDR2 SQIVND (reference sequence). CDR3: CASSPGTGSYEQYF. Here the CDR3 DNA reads TGTGCCAGTAGCCCCGGGACAGGATCCTACGAGCAGTACTTC.

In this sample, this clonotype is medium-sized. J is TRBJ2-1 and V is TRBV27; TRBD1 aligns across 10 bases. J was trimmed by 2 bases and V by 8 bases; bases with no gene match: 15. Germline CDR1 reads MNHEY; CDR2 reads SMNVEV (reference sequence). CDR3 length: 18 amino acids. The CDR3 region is CASQEGQGRSSTYNEQFF. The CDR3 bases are TGTGCCAGCCAGGAGGGACAGGGGCGGTCTAGCACCTACAATGAGCAGTTCTTC.

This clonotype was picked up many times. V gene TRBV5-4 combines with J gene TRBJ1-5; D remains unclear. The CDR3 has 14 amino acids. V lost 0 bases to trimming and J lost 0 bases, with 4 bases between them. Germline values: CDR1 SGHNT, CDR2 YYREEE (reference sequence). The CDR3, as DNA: TGTGCCAGCAGCTTGGACGGTAGCAATCAGCCCCAGCATTTT. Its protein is CASSLDGSNQPQHF.

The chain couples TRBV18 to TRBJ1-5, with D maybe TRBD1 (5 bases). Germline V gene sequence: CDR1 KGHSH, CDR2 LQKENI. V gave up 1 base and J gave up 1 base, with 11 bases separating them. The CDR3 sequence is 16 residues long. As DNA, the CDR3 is TGTGCCAGCTCACCACGCGGGGGAGGGAGCAATCAGCCCCAGCATTTT. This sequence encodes CASSPRGGGSNQPQHF.